This section outlines one T cell receptor (beta chain) sequence together with its context. This clone's antigen is unknown. No per-base quality is available; no much larger clone lies one base away. The sample carries other DNA sequences with the same CDR3. This sample stems from a study of OX40 agonist ivuxolimab in advanced cancers. In the study overall: Ivuxolimab, which targeted the costimulatory receptor OX40 (CD134), was an agonistic, fully human IgG2 monoclonal antibody. Intravenous ivuxolimab was administered to patients every 2 weeks at six dose levels: 0.01, 0.1, 0.3, 1.5, 3 and 10 mg/kg. Of the roughly 54 patients in dose escalation, around 20 had hepatocellular carcinoma, roughly 15 had melanoma, 9 had renal cell carcinoma and 9 had head and neck cancer. The dose-escalation cohort was roughly 80% male with a mean age of about 54 years, ranging from about 23 to 85. Patients were allowed to have had prior anti-PD-1, anti-PD-L1 or anti-CTLA-4 therapy, and 30% to 40% of the dose-escalation patients had been treated with checkpoint inhibitors. Partial responses occurred in three dose-escalation patients: two with cutaneous melanoma and one with hepatocellular carcinoma. Peripheral TCRbeta sequencing was intended to test whether TCR sequence diversity was altered and clonal T-cell expansion was caused by ivuxolimab. The paper describes the monotherapy dose-escalation part (N of about 50 patients) of the phase I trial of ivuxolimab.

To sequence the TCRbeta CDR3 region, genomic DNA was isolated from the sorted cells. The immunoSEQ Assay was used for sequencing of TCRbeta CDR3 regions. What TCRdb holds here is the immuneACCESS table cut down to in-frame rearrangements. Part of the clones is not present; checked against another copy, under half of the missing clones reflect an unresolved V gene, and the others are unexplained. This sample comprises over 65,000 clones, over 80% of them detected only once. The leading ten clones occupy 0.45% to 0.65% of the sample. Patients with a history of autoimmune disease or receiving systemic immunosuppression were excluded from the trial. Peripheral blood for TCR sequencing was collected from all dose cohorts at baseline, on cycle 4 day 1, and on cycle 7 day 1. The samples were taken from a phase I, first-in-human, multicenter, open-label dose-escalation trial of ivuxolimab. Adults with locally advanced or metastatic head and neck squamous cell, hepatocellular, melanoma or renal cell carcinoma were enrolled in the trial. Before TCR sequencing, CD4+ T cells and CD8+ T cells were sorted from peripheral blood as separate populations.

Broader findings and caveats from the paper: After ivuxolimab, more expanded clones were found on average in CD8+ T cells than in CD4+ T cells. Low levels of normalized T-cell clonal expansion were also seen in some nonresponding patients. Clonal expansion of both CD4+ and CD8+ blood T cells was observed from baseline to week 6 at doses 0.1 to 3.0 mg/kg. The antigen specificity of the peripheral T cells that underwent clonal expansion was not determined. In the 0.1-3.0 mg/kg groups, partial responders had among the lowest normalized peripheral clonal expansion, particularly in CD8+ T cells.

From a lookup of the germline V gene, CDR1 and CDR2 are SQVTM and ANQGSEA. Reading from cysteine to phenylalanine, the CDR3 counts 13 amino acids. Kept here is only the CDR3 DNA, which spans 39 bases and is read in frame from base 1. V is shortened by 4 bases, J by 6 bases, and the region joining them spans 13 bases. The chain links TRBV29-1 with TRBJ1-5; TRBD1 is possibly the D segment (6 matching bases). This sequence was found in an adult with an advanced solid tumor such as melanoma, head and neck, liver or kidney cancer. This specimen was CD4+ or CD8+ T cells sorted from blood, taken in a trial of the OX40 agonist ivuxolimab. The DNA sequence reads TGCAGCGTTGGGGGGCAGGGAGGTCAGCCCCAGCATTTT. Its translation reads: CSVGGQGGQPQHF.